This T cell receptor (beta chain) came from a study of siplizumab effects on memory and regulatory T cells. Notes on the study in general: There appeared to be greater diversity in naive T cells than in memory cells, and naive T cells seemed major contributors to the alloresponse. Researchers could map only a minor fraction of alloreactive clones to unstimulated subsets. Proliferating Tregs in siplizumab cultures were never verified as suppressive. Among mappable alloreactive CD4+ clones, the Treg-derived fraction averaged approximately 69% with siplizumab versus roughly 30% in controls.

Sequencing was performed with immunoSEQ multiplex PCR; in TCRdb, only in-frame clones are kept and a portion is missing. Of 100,000 or so clones in the sample, around 93% are singletons; the top ten hold roughly 0.16%. A remark on this clone: The antigen is undetermined.

This sequence was found in a human donor in good health. Sequencing used non-Treg CD4+ T cells sorted from blood.

The CDR3 is CSVLIDSYNSPLHF. CDR3 nucleotide sequence: TGCAGCGTTCTGATTGACAGCTATAATTCACCCCTCCACTTT. The rearrangement joins TRBV29-1 to TRBJ1-6; tentative D call: TRBD1 (5 bases). The CDR3 spans 14 residues. V was shortened by 5 bases and J by 3 bases, with 11 bases between the two germline ends. CDR1 is SQVTM, CDR2 ANQGSEA, per germline. Full variable domain (missing parts from reference TRBV29-1 and TRBJ1-6): SAVISQKPSRDICQRGTSLTIQCQVDSQVTMMFWYRQQPGQSLTLIATANQGSEATYESGFVIDKFPISRPNLTFSTLTVSNMSPEDSSIYLCSVLIDSYNSPLHFGNGTRLTVT.